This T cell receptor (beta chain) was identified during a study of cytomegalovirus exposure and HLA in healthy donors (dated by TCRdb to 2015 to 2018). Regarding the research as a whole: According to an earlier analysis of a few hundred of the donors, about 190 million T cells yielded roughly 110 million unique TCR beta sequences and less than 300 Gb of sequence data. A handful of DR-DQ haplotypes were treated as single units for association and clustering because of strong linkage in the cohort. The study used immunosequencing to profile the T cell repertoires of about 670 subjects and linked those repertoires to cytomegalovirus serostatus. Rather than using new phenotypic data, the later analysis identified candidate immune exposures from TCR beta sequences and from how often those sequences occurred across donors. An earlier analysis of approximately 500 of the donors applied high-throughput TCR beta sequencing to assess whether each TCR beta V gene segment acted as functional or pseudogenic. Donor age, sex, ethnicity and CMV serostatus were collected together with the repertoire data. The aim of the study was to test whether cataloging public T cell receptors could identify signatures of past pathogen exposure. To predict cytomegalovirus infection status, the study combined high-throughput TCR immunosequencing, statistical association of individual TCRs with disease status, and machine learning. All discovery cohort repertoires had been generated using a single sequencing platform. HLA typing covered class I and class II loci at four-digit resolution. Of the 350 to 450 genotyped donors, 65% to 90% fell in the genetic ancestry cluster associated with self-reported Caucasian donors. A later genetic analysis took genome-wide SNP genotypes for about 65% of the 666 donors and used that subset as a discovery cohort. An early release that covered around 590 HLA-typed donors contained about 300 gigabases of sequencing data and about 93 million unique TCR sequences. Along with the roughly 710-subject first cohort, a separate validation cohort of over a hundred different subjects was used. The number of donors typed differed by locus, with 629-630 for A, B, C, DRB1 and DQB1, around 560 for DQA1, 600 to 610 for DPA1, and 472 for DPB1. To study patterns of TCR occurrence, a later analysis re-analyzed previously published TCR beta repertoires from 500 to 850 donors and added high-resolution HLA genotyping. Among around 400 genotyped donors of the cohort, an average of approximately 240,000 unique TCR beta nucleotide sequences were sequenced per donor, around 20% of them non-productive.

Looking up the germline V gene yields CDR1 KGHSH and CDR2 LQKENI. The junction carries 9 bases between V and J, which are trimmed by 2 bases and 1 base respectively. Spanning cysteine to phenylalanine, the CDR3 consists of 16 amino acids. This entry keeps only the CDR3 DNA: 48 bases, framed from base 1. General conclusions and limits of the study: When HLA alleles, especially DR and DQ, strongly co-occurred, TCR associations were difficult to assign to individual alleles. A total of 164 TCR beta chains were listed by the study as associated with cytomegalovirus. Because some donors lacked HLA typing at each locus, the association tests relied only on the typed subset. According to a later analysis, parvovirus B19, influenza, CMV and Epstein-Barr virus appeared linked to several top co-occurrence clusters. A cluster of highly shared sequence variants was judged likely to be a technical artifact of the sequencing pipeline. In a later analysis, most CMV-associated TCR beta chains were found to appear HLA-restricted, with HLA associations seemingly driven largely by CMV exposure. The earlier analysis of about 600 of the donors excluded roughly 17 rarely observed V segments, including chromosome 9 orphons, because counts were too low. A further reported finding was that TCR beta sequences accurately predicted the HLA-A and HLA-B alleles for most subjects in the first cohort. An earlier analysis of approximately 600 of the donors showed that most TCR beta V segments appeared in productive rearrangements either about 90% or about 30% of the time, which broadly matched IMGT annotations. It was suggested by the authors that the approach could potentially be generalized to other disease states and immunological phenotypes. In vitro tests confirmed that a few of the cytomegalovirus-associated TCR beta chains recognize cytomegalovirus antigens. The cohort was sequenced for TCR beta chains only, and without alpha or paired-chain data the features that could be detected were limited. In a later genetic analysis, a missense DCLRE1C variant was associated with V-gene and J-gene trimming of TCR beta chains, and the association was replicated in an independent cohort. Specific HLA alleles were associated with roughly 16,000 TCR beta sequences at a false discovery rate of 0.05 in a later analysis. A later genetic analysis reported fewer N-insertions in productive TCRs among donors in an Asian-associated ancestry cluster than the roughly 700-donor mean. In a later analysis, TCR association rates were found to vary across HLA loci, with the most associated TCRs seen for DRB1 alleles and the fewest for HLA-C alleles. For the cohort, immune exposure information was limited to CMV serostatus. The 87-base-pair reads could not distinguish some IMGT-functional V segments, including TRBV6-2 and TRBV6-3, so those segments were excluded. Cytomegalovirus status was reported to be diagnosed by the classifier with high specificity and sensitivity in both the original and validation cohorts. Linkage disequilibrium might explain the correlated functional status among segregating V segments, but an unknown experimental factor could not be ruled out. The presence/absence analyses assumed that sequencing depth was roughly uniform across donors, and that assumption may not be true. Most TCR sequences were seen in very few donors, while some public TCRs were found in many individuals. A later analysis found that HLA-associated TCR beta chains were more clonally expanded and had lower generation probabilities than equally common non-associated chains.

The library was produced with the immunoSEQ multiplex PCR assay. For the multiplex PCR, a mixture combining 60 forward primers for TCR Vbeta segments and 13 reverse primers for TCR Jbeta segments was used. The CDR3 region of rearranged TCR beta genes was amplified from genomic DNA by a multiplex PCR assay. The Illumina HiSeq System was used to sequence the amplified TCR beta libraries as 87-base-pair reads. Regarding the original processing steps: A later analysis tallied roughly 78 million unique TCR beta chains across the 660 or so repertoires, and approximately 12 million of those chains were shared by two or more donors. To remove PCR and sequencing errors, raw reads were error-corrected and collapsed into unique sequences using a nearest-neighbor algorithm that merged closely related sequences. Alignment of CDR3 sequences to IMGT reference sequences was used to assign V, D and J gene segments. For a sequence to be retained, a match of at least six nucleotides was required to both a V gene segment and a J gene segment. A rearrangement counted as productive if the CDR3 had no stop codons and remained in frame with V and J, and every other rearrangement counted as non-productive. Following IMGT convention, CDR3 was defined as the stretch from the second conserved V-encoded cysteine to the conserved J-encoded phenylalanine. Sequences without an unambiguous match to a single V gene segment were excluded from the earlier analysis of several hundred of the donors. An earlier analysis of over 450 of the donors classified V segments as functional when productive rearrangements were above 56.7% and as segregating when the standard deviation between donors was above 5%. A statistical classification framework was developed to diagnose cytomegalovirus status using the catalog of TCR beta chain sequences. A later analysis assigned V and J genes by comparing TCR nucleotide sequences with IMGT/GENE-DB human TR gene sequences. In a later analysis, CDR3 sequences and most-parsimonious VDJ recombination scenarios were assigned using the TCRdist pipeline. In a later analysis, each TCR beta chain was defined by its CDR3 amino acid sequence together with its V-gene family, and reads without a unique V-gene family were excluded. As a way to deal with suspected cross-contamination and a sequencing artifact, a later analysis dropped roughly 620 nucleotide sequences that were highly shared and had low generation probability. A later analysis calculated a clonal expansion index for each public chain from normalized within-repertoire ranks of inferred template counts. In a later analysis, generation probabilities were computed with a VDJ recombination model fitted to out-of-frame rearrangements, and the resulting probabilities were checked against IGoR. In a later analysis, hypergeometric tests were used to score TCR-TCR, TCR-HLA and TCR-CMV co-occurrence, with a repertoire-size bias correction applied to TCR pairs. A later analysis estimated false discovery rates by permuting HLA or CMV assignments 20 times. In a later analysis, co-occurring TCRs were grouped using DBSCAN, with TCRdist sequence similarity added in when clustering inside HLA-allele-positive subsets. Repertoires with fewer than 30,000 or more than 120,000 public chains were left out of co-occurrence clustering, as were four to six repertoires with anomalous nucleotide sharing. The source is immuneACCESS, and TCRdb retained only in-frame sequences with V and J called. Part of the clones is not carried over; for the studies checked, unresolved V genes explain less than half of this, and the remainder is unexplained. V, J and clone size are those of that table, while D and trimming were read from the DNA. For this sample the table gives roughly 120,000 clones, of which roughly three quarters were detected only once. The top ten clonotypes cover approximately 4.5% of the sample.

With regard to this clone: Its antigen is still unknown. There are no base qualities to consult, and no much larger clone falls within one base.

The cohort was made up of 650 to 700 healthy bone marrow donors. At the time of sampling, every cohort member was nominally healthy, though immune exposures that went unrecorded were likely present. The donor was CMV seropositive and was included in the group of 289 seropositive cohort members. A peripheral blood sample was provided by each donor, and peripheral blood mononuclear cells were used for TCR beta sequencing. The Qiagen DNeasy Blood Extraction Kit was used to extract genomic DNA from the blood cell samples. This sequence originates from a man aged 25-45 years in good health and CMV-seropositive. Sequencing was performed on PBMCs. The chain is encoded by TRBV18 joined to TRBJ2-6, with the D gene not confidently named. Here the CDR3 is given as CASSPFSQSGANVLTF. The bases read TGTGCCAGCTCACCATTTTCCCAATCTGGGGCCAACGTCCTGACTTTC.